This T cell receptor (beta chain) was sequenced in a study of T cell responses to AZD1222 COVID-19 vaccine. Study-level background: Researchers grouped second doses given at about 4 or about 12 weeks into one pool. Notes on the study in general: Repertoires were obtained only post-peak T cell response. Targeting of unmutated variant regions was reportedly seen in nearly half of spike-specific TCRs. At 160-218 and 743-854, vaccine-associated CD4 TCRs were dominant, and they spanned spike.

Clones were sequenced by immunoSEQ multiplex PCR, and TCRdb holds only the in-frame ones, with some missing. This repertoire shows nearly 110,000 clones, about 90% found once; its top ten account for approximately 22%. Worth noting for this clone: Its antigen is currently unknown.

Trimming removed 3 bases at V and 2 bases at J, with 5 bases between. The V gene's germline CDR1 is GTSNPN and CDR2 SVGIG (reference sequence). The CDR3 covers 12 residues. This TCR came from an adult in good health. This chain connects TRBV30 to TRBJ1-3; D unresolved. The sequenced sample was peripheral blood, obtained on day 0 of AZD1222 vaccination. CDR3 loop: CAWSNTGNTIYF. The DNA of the CDR3 is TGTGCCTGGAGCAACACTGGAAACACCATATATTTT.